This T cell receptor beta chain emerged from a study of T cell responses to AZD1222 COVID-19 vaccine. Study results and caveats: CD4 TCRs linked to vaccination spanned spike, dominating at 160-218 and 743-854. Seropositive at baseline were only a handful of AZD1222 recipients. Repertoire collection took place solely once the T cell response had peaked. The reported proportion of spike-specific TCRs targeting unmutated variant regions was nearly half.

The data were produced by immunoSEQ multiplex PCR, yet TCRdb's version contains in-frame clones alone and is incomplete. The table has roughly 130,000 clones, 90% to 95% seen once. This CDR3 region has 11 residues. The germline gives CDR1 MDHEN, CDR2 SYDVKM. Trimming shortened V by 4 bases and J by 8 bases, and 8 bases separated the two germline ends. A note on this clone: Its antigen is still unknown.

The rearrangement links TRBV28 to TRBJ1-2; D is ambiguous. The TCR originated in an adult in good health. Sample: peripheral blood, taken on day 0 of AZD1222 vaccination. The CDR3 sequence is CASSWTGGYTF. The CDR3 nucleotides read TGTGCCAGCAGTTGGACCGGGGGCTACACCTTC.